The 26 T cell receptor beta chains presented below share a single source sample, sequenced in a study of T cell responses to AZD1222 COVID-19 vaccine. The table came from immunoSEQ multiplex PCR; TCRdb's copy has only in-frame clones and leaves some out. The sample carries around 100,000 clones, about 92% recorded once. The sample here was peripheral blood, taken on day 0 of AZD1222 vaccination. The receptors here all came from an adult in good health.

The CDR3 loop is CAWSFSEGQPQHF. Here the CDR3 DNA reads TGTGCCTGGAGTTTTAGTGAAGGTCAGCCCCAGCATTTT. The V gene is TRBV30, the J gene TRBJ1-5, with D unresolved. Trimming stripped 2 bases from V and 6 bases from J, with 11 bases between. Germline V lookup: CDR1 GTSNPN, CDR2 SVGIG (reference sequence). CDR3 length: 13 amino acids.

This clone was seen once. V is TRBV19 and J is TRBJ1-6, with 7 bases fitting TRBD1. CDR1 is LNHDA and CDR2 is SQIVND in the germline V gene (reference sequence). J was trimmed by 4 bases and V by 7 bases; bases with no gene match: 7. The CDR3 sequence is 15 residues long. CDR3 sequence: CASTRQGGYNSPLHF. Written as DNA, the CDR3 is TGTGCCAGTACTCGACAGGGCGGATATAATTCACCCCTCCACTTT.

The chain has TRBV3-1 (or the pseudogene TRBV3-2) and TRBJ2-2, with 13 nucleotides matching TRBD2. With 4 bases clipped from V and 2 bases from J, the junction kept 4 bases outside the gene matches. Germline V lookup: CDR1 LGHDT, CDR2 YNNKEL (reference sequence). The CDR3 extends over 17 amino acids. The CDR3 sequence is CASSLGLAGANTGELFF. CDR3 DNA: TGTGCCAGCAGCCTAGGACTAGCGGGGGCCAACACCGGGGAGCTGTTTTTT.

The V and J genes are TRBV19 and TRBJ1-5; D unresolved. Germline V gene sequence: CDR1 LNHDA, CDR2 SQIVND (reference sequence). The V gene lost 3 bases and the J gene lost 0 bases, with 12 bases spanning the gap. The CDR3 covers 16 residues. The CDR3 bases are TGTGCCAGTAGTATTTACGGCAGTTATAGCAATCAGCCCCAGCATTTT. This sequence encodes CASSIYGSYSNQPQHF.

The chain is built from TRBV5-1 and TRBJ1-1, with TRBD1 as a possible D gene (5 bases). The CDR3 sequence is 15 residues long. Trimming pared 0 bases from V and 1 base from J, leaving 10 bases between. Per the germline V gene, CDR1 is SGHRS and CDR2 is YFSETQ. This chain's CDR3 is CASSLGQPENTEAFF. The CDR3 DNA reads TGCGCCAGCAGCTTGGGACAGCCCGAGAACACTGAAGCTTTCTTT.

The CDR3 bases are TGTGCCAGCAGGCGGGTGGGTTCCCGTCCAAACACTGAAGCTTTCTTT. This gives the protein CASRRVGSRPNTEAFF. The chain combines TRBV28 with TRBJ1-1; D not resolved. This CDR3 spans 16 amino acids. Between the trimmed V and J ends, which lost 6 bases and 2 bases, there was a span of 19 bases. The germline V gene encodes CDR1 MDHEN and CDR2 SYDVKM.

This clone has a handful of counts. This chain links TRBV2 with TRBJ1-2, with D perhaps matching TRBD1 (6 bases). Germline CDR1 reads SNHLY; CDR2 reads FYNNEI. The CDR3 consists of 14 residues. Trimming removed 4 bases from V and 5 bases from J, with 14 bases in between. CDR3 in amino acids: CASSVLSGEYGYTF. The CDR3 nucleotides read TGTGCCAGCAGTGTATTGTCAGGGGAGTATGGCTACACCTTC.

The chain uses TRBV9 and TRBJ2-6, with 9 positions matching TRBD1. Per germline, CDR1 SGDLS and CDR2 YYNGEE. The CDR3 is 19 residues long. The V gene end was trimmed by 1 base and the J gene end by 0 bases; junction bases not matched to a gene: 8. CDR3 nucleotide sequence: TGTGCCAGCAGCGTAACCGGGACAGGGATCGTCTCTGGGGCCAACGTCCTGACTTTC. Encoded protein: CASSVTGTGIVSGANVLTF.

This clone was picked up one time. The gene calls are TRBV5-3 and TRBJ1-5, with D perhaps TRBD1 (6 bases). TRBV5-3 is identified as an open reading frame with a role that is uncertain. The V end lost 4 bases, the J end lost 5 bases, and 16 bases lay between the germline ends. This CDR3 has 15 residues. The chain's CDR3 is CARSHLAGDYQPQHF. For the CDR3, the DNA is TGTGCCAGAAGCCATCTGGCAGGGGATTATCAGCCCCAGCATTTT.

This sequence joins TRBV27 and TRBJ1-1; TRBD1 aligns across 7 bases. CDR1 MNHEY and CDR2 SMNVEV come from the germline V gene (reference sequence). CDR3 length equals 12 residues. V shed 9 bases and J 5 bases; nucleotides not matched to a gene: 6. CDR3: CASRGRGTEAFF. DNA for the CDR3: TGTGCCAGTAGGGGGCGGGGGACTGAAGCTTTCTTT.

The rearrangement uses TRBV2 and TRBJ1-1, with D maybe TRBD1 (6 bases). The CDR3 has 15 residues. Germline-derived CDR1 and CDR2 are SNHLY and FYNNEI. Trimming shortened V by 2 bases and J by 0 bases, and 10 bases separated the two germline ends. This CDR3 is CASSEYRVLNTEAFF. The CDR3 region has the DNA TGTGCCAGCAGTGAATACAGGGTATTGAACACTGAAGCTTTCTTT. Full variable domain (missing parts from reference TRBV2 and TRBJ1-1): EPEVTQTPSHQVTQMGQEVILRCVPISNHLYFYWYRQILGQKVEFLVSFYNNEISEKSEIFDDQFSVERPDGSNFTLKIRSTKLEDSAMYFCASSEYRVLNTEAFFGQGTRLTVV.

The chain combines TRBV7-9 with TRBJ2-5, with D perhaps matching TRBD2 (6 bases). The ends were cut back, 5 bases at V and 4 bases at J, with 14 bases in the middle. This CDR3 has 14 amino acids. Germline CDR1 and CDR2: SEHNR and FQNEAQ (reference sequence). This chain's CDR3 is CASSPRGSRETQYF. The CDR3 coding sequence is TGTGCCAGCAGCCCTCGGGGGAGCCGAGAGACCCAGTACTTC.

The gene calls are TRBV29-1 and TRBJ2-2; 9 bases match TRBD1. The CDR3 is 14 residues long. V dropped 4 bases and J dropped 6; count of bases not matched to a gene: 6. The germline CDR1 and CDR2 sequences are SQVTM and ANQGSEA. DNA of the CDR3: TGCAGCGTTGCGGACAGGGGAGACTCCGGGGAGCTGTTTTTT. The encoded protein is CSVADRGDSGELFF.

The rearrangement uses TRBV6-2 or TRBV6-3 and TRBJ2-7, with D perhaps matching TRBD2 (6 bases). The length of the CDR3 is 15 residues. Germline CDR1 reads MNHEY; CDR2 reads SVGEGT. The V end lost 2 bases, the J end lost 2 bases, and 13 bases lay between the germline ends. The DNA of the CDR3 is TGTGCCAGCAGTTACGCGGGACTCTCAACCTACGAGCAGTACTTC. Its translation: CASSYAGLSTYEQYF.

The V gene is TRBV11-2, the J gene TRBJ2-3, with a weak D call TRBD2 (6 bases). V lost 5 bases and J 2 bases, leaving 14 bases between the germline ends. The CDR3 covers 15 residues. The germline CDR1 and CDR2 sequences are SGHAT and FQNNGV. CDR3 region: CASSRRARDTDTQYF. CDR3 coding DNA: TGTGCCAGCAGCCGGAGGGCAAGAGACACAGATACGCAGTATTTT.

The chain combines TRBV7-9 with TRBJ1-5; D gene uncertain. Per germline, CDR1 SEHNR and CDR2 FQNEAQ (reference sequence). V shed 1 base and J shed 3 bases, with 10 bases lying between them. The CDR3 contains 15 residues. CDR3 in DNA: TGTGCCAGCAGCTTAGAGGGCAGGTTCAATCAGCCCCAGCATTTT. Protein sequence: CASSLEGRFNQPQHF.

The V and J genes are TRBV6-5 and TRBJ2-3, with TRBD2 as a possible D gene (6 bases). With 8 bases removed from V and 3 bases from J, the gap between germline ends came to 15 bases. Germline CDR1 and CDR2: MNHEY and SVGAGI. The CDR3 loop spans 14 amino acids. This CDR3 reads CASQEGGLTDTQYF. The CDR3 bases are TGTGCCAGCCAGGAAGGCGGACTAACAGATACGCAGTATTTT.

This chain links TRBV28 with TRBJ1-3; TRBD1 matches 8 bases. J was trimmed by 4 bases and V by 6 bases; bases with no gene match: 5. The germline V gene has CDR1 MDHEN and CDR2 SYDVKM. The CDR3 is made up of 14 amino acids. The CDR3 spells CASRNRDRGNTIYF. The CDR3, as DNA: TGTGCCAGCAGAAACCGGGACAGGGGAAACACCATATATTTT.

CDR3 in DNA: TGTGCCCACACGGCGGGGCCCGGTATGGAGCAGTACTTC. This encodes CAHTAGPGMEQYF. The genes are TRBV30 and TRBJ2-7; a possible D gene is TRBD2 (6 bases). Trimming took off 8 bases at V and 7 bases at J, with 21 bases between the two ends. The CDR3 has 13 residues. The germline gives CDR1 GTSNPN, CDR2 SVGIG (reference sequence).

The chain combines TRBV2 with TRBJ1-2, with TRBD1 matching 9 bases. With V trimmed by 6 bases and J by 8 bases, 7 bases remained unmatched. This CDR3 is 13 amino acids long. Germline V gives CDR1 SNHLY, CDR2 FYNNEI. The CDR3 nucleotides read TGTGCCAGCAGGATACAGGGGGCTCTAGGCTACACCTTC. Its translation: CASRIQGALGYTF.

The chain couples TRBV7-2 to TRBJ1-6; tentatively, D is TRBD1 (5 bases). Germline V CDR1 and CDR2: SGHTA, FQGNSA. With 5 bases removed from V and 5 bases from J, the gap between germline ends came to 13 bases. The CDR3 runs to 15 residues. The CDR3 region is CASSPTGTNNSPLHF. The CDR3 DNA follows: TGTGCCAGCAGCCCAACAGGAACTAATAATTCACCCCTCCACTTT.

V and J are TRBV6-6 and TRBJ2-3; the D is unclear. V dropped 0 bases and J dropped 6 bases, with 7 bases sitting between them. Germline loops: CDR1 MNHNY, CDR2 SVGAGI (reference sequence). This CDR3 comprises 13 residues. The CDR3 is CASSYSDGDTQYF. CDR3 in DNA: TGTGCCAGCAGTTACTCGGACGGCGATACGCAGTATTTT.

The chain links TRBV3-1 (or the pseudogene TRBV3-2) to TRBJ2-7; 10 bases map to TRBD2. The CDR3 loop spans 14 amino acids. Germline CDR1 LGHDT, CDR2 YNNKEL (reference sequence). V lost 2 bases to trimming and J lost 7 bases; unmatched junction nucleotides: 5. This chain's CDR3 is CASSQPAGGREQYF. CDR3 coding DNA: TGTGCCAGCAGCCAACCAGCGGGGGGGCGGGAGCAGTACTTC.

The CDR3 nucleotides read TGTGCCAGTCGCCCGAATTTAGGTGAGGCTCAGCCCCAGCATTTT. This gives the protein CASRPNLGEAQPQHF. This chain links TRBV19 with TRBJ1-5; D unresolved. Germline V gene lookup returns CDR1 LNHDA and CDR2 SQIVND (reference sequence). The CDR3 length is 15 residues. V dropped 8 bases and J dropped 6 bases, with 20 bases sitting between them.

V and J are TRBV7-9 and TRBJ1-6, with D uncertain. Germline loops: CDR1 SEHNR, CDR2 FQNEAQ (reference sequence). The CDR3 is 14 amino acids. The V end lost 3 bases, the J end lost 5 bases, and 8 bases lay between the germline ends. The CDR3 DNA reads as TGTGCCAGCAGCTTGAGCAGAAATAATTCACCCCTCCACTTT. This encodes CASSLSRNNSPLHF.

This chain connects TRBV5-8 to TRBJ1-2; tentative D call: TRBD1 (5 bases). The CDR3 has 14 residues. Per germline, CDR1 SGHTS and CDR2 YDEGEE. The V and J ends lost 1 base and 6 bases respectively, with 13 bases between them. This CDR3 is CASSLMGEWNGYTF. DNA of the CDR3: TGTGCCAGCAGCTTGATGGGGGAATGGAATGGCTACACCTTC.